The text below deals with one T cell receptor beta chain. Its antigen is not identified. The source of the sample is a study of cytomegalovirus exposure and HLA in healthy donors. Study-level points and caveats: A highly shared variant cluster was judged a likely technical artifact. The analysis excluded some indistinguishable V segments, including TRBV6-2 and TRBV6-3.

Per germline, CDR1 SGHTA and CDR2 FQGNSA. Trimming cost V 2 bases and J 2 bases, with 10 bases left between them. The CDR3 loop spans 15 amino acids. The PCR used 60 Vbeta and 13 Jbeta primers. TCRdb keeps only in-frame clones here, not all; method: immunoSEQ multiplex PCR. The sample records under 200,000 clones, 80% to 85% being singletons. J is TRBJ1-5 and V is TRBV7-2, with D possibly TRBD1 on 6 matching bases. This receptor was taken from a male donor in good health and CMV-seropositive. The specimen sequenced was PBMCs. The CDR3 DNA reads TGTGCCAGCAGCTTATCACAGGGCGGCAATCAGCCCCAGCATTTT. Amino acid sequence: CASSLSQGGNQPQHF.